This TCR beta chain is drawn from a study of blood T cell repertoires in COVID-19. Across the whole study: Material from acute and convalescent COVID-19 was sourced from the United States, Italy and Spain. PBMCs, B-cell-depleted T cells, or T cells provided the cDNA or gDNA that made up the material.

Trimming cost V 8 bases and J 0 bases, with 14 bases left between them. The CDR3 has 14 amino acids. The germline V gene encodes CDR1 WSHSY and CDR2 SAAADI. In the authors' workflow: Reference gene primer amplification in the assay estimated nucleated cell counts. Sequencing used immunoSEQ multiplex PCR; TCRdb keeps in-frame clones, though not all of them. The D gene and trimming were derived from the DNA, and the V and J assignments and clone size from that table. The repertoire includes 450,000 or so clones, roughly nine tenths of them detected once, and 0.7% to 1% sits in the top ten. This clonotype originated in a man younger than 30 with COVID-19, enrolled during active disease. The sample taken for sequencing was peripheral blood. The V call is TRBV10-2, the J call TRBJ2-7; D perhaps matches TRBD2 (5 bases). This CDR3 reads CASCIATGSYEQYF. In DNA, the CDR3 is TGCGCCAGCTGTATAGCGACCGGCTCCTACGAGCAGTACTTC.